These 29 T cell receptor beta chains came from one sample sequenced in a study of blood T cell repertoires in COVID-19. The data were produced by immunoSEQ multiplex PCR, yet TCRdb's version contains in-frame clones alone and is incomplete. The sample lists about 380,000 clones; more than 65% were seen once. Material for sequencing was peripheral blood. The source is a human donor with acute or convalescent COVID-19. The donor label of this sample is uncertain.

V gene TRBV27 combines with J gene TRBJ2-7; D is perhaps TRBD1 (6 bases). Germline V gene lookup returns CDR1 MNHEY and CDR2 SMNVEV (reference sequence). Trimming took off 4 bases at V and 5 bases at J, with 18 bases between the two ends. There are 15 residues in the CDR3. CDR3 nucleotide sequence: TGTGCCAGCAGTTCCCCCGGTACAGGGATCCACGAGCAGTACTTC. Protein sequence: CASSSPGTGIHEQYF.

This clone was recorded only once. In DNA, the CDR3 is TGTGCCAGCAGCCCCGGAGGGACAGGGGGCATCGGGGAGCTGTTTTTT. Translated: CASSPGGTGGIGELFF. The gene calls are TRBV28 and TRBJ2-2; 12 nucleotides align to TRBD1. After removal of 6 bases from V and 7 bases from J, the junction contained 9 bases not matched to a gene. The CDR3 runs to 16 residues. The germline V gene encodes CDR1 MDHEN and CDR2 SYDVKM.

In this sample, this clone turned up a few times. The gene calls are TRBV30 and TRBJ1-1, with D possibly matching TRBD1 (6 bases). Germline CDR1 reads GTSNPN; CDR2 reads SVGIG (reference sequence). Deletions cut 4 bases from V and 0 bases from J, with 12 bases between. The length of the CDR3 is 14 residues. CDR3 protein: CAWNTGSMNTEAFF. The DNA for the CDR3 is TGTGCCTGGAATACAGGGAGCATGAACACTGAAGCTTTCTTT.

The chain joins TRBV27 to TRBJ1-6; D uncertain. The germline CDR1 and CDR2 sequences are MNHEY and SMNVEV (reference sequence). The CDR3 extends over 15 amino acids. Trimming shortened V by 5 bases and J by 6 bases, and 14 bases separated the two germline ends. The CDR3 is CASSIYPRGNSPLHF. As DNA, the CDR3 is TGTGCCAGCAGTATTTACCCCCGGGGTAATTCACCCCTCCACTTT.

In this sample, this clone turned up once. One end of the junction does not line up with germline, which may come from a read error. This chain connects TRBV5-4 to TRBJ1-4; D is unresolved. The CDR3 covers 12 residues. Looked up from germline, CDR1 is SGHNT and CDR2 is YYREEE (reference sequence). In DNA form, the CDR3 reads TGTGCCAGCAGCTTCCCTGGTGAAAAACTGCTTTTT. Translation gives CASSFPGEKLLF.

In DNA, the CDR3 is TGTGCCAGCAGCGAGTCAACAGGGAAAAATCAGCCCCAGCATTTT. Residues: CASSESTGKNQPQHF. The genes are TRBV5-8 and TRBJ1-5, with D possibly matching TRBD1 (6 bases). The CDR3 totals 15 residues. The V end lost 4 bases, the J end lost 4 bases, and 15 bases lay between the germline ends. Germline V gives CDR1 SGHTS, CDR2 YDEGEE. Using reference TRBV5-8 and TRBJ1-5 for the parts outside the CDR3, the full variable domain is EAGVTQSPTHLIKTRGQQATLRCSPISGHTSVYWYQQALGLGLQFLLWYDEGEERNRGNFPPRFSGRQFPNYSSELNVNALELEDSALYLCASSESTGKNQPQHFGDGTRLSIL.

The chain carries TRBV7-8 and TRBJ1-3; a possible D gene is TRBD1 (5 bases). Germline V CDR1 and CDR2: SGHVS, FQNEAQ. The CDR3 is made up of 17 amino acids. The V end lost 1 base, the J end lost 1 base, and 14 bases lay between the germline ends. The CDR3 nucleotides are TGTGCCAGCAGCTTAGTTGTTGGGGCTGTATCTGGAAACACCATATATTTT. Protein: CASSLVVGAVSGNTIYF.

This chain uses TRBV7-8 with TRBJ2-7; TRBD1 might be the D (6 bases). This CDR3 has 14 amino acids. Per the germline V gene, CDR1 is SGHVS and CDR2 is FQNEAQ. The V and J ends lost 5 bases and 3 bases respectively, with 14 bases between them. The CDR3 nucleotides read TGTGCCAGCAGCGAAACAGGGAGTCGCTACGAGCAGTACTTC. Translation: CASSETGSRYEQYF.

The chain links TRBV27 to TRBJ2-1, with 8 bases fitting TRBD2. Germline-derived CDR1 and CDR2 are MNHEY and SMNVEV (reference sequence). V lost 6 bases and J lost 4; bases outside the gene matches: 14. The CDR3 extends over 17 amino acids. CDR3 bases: TGTGCCAGCAGCTACCGCCTAGTAGCGGGAATGTACAATGAGCAGTTCTTC. Protein product: CASSYRLVAGMYNEQFF.

The V and J genes are TRBV3-1 (or the pseudogene TRBV3-2) and TRBJ2-7, with D maybe TRBD2 (5 bases). The CDR3 is 13 residues long. Trimming left V 4 bases short and J 6 bases short, with 13 bases between. The germline V gene has CDR1 LGHDT and CDR2 YNNKEL (reference sequence). CDR3 DNA sequence: TGTGCCAGCAGCCGCCTCGCGGGCCGCGAGCAGTACTTC. This codes for CASSRLAGREQYF.

The genes are TRBV5-5 and TRBJ2-1; 9 bases map to TRBD2. Germline loops: CDR1 SGHKS, CDR2 YYEKEE (reference sequence). V lost 0 bases and J lost 4; bases outside the gene matches: 8. The CDR3 extends over 17 amino acids. The CDR3 DNA reads as TGTGCCAGCAGCTTGGATTTGCGCGGGAGGGAATACAATGAGCAGTTCTTC. Encoded protein: CASSLDLRGREYNEQFF.

The chain employs TRBV30 and TRBJ2-4; maybe TRBD1 (6 bases). This CDR3 region has 13 residues. The germline V gene has CDR1 GTSNPN and CDR2 SVGIG (reference sequence). Trimming pared 4 bases from V and 8 bases from J, leaving 15 bases between. The CDR3 reads CAWKRRDTDIQYF. CDR3 coding DNA: TGTGCCTGGAAGAGACGGGACACGGACATTCAGTACTTC.

CDR3 nucleotide sequence: TGCGCCAGCAGCTTGGACGGACTACCCAACACTGAAGCTTTCTTT. It codes for CASSLDGLPNTEAFF. The chain employs TRBV5-1 and TRBJ1-1; unclear D gene. V lost 0 bases and J lost 2, with 11 bases in between. Germline V gives CDR1 SGHRS, CDR2 YFSETQ. The CDR3 covers 15 residues.

The V and J genes are TRBV6-5 and TRBJ2-4, with a tentative D call TRBD1 (6 bases). This CDR3 is built from 13 residues. CDR1 and CDR2 (germline): MNHEY, SVGAGI. Trimming removed 6 bases from V and 6 bases from J, with 12 bases in between. The CDR3 loop reads CASSRQAPNIQYF. CDR3 DNA sequence: TGTGCCAGCAGCAGACAGGCCCCAAACATTCAGTACTTC.

This sequence joins TRBV2 and TRBJ1-5; 10 bases align to TRBD1. The CDR3 has 13 residues. Trimming removed 8 bases from V and 4 bases from J; junction bases left unmatched: 2. CDR1 and CDR2 (germline): SNHLY, FYNNEI. The CDR3 coding sequence is TGTGCCAGCCGGGGACAGGGGAATCAGCCCCAGCATTTT. Protein product: CASRGQGNQPQHF. Full variable domain (outside the CDR3, taken from reference TRBV2 and TRBJ1-5): EPEVTQTPSHQVTQMGQEVILRCVPISNHLYFYWYRQILGQKVEFLVSFYNNEISEKSEIFDDQFSVERPDGSNFTLKIRSTKLEDSAMYFCASRGQGNQPQHFGDGTRLSIL.

The chain is built from TRBV5-1 and TRBJ2-7; 8 bases map to TRBD1. The V and J ends lost 4 bases and 6 bases, in that order; junction bases with no gene match: 3. CDR1 and CDR2 (germline): SGHRS, YFSETQ. This CDR3 is 12 amino acids long. CDR3 in DNA: TGCGCCAGCAGCGCGGACAGGGTCGAGCAGTACTTC. Translation gives CASSADRVEQYF. Full variable domain (outside the CDR3, taken from reference TRBV5-1 and TRBJ2-7): KAGVTQTPRYLIKTRGQQVTLSCSPISGHRSVSWYQQTPGQGLQFLFEYFSETQRNKGNFPGRFSGRQFSNSRSEMNVSTLELGDSALYLCASSADRVEQYFGPGTRLTVT.

The V call is TRBV3-1 (or the pseudogene TRBV3-2), the J call TRBJ2-7; 9 bases are a match to TRBD2. V was pared by 0 bases and J by 5 bases, with 8 bases of the junction left unmatched. The CDR3 covers 16 residues. The V gene's germline CDR1 is LGHDT and CDR2 YNNKEL (reference sequence). CDR3 sequence: CASSQEEAGGPHEQYF. CDR3 in DNA: TGTGCCAGCAGCCAAGAGGAGGCGGGGGGGCCCCACGAGCAGTACTTC.

V is TRBV13 and J is TRBJ1-1, with 8 nucleotides matching TRBD1. This CDR3 region has 13 residues. Trimming at V came to 6 bases and at J to 1 base, leaving 1 base not matched to a gene. The germline CDR1 and CDR2 sequences are PRHDT and FYEKMQ (reference sequence). CDR3 in DNA: TGTGCCAGCAGGACAGGGGCGAACACTGAAGCTTTCTTT. Translated, it gives CASRTGANTEAFF.

This clone was counted between two and nine times. The chain is built from TRBV29-1 and TRBJ1-2, with D maybe TRBD1 (5 bases). The CDR3 covers 14 residues. V lost 7 bases to trimming and J lost 4 bases, with 19 bases between them. Germline CDR1 reads SQVTM; CDR2 reads ANQGSEA. This CDR3 is CSARTKGHSYGYTF. The CDR3 DNA is TGCAGCGCCAGAACTAAGGGGCATAGCTATGGCTACACCTTC.

This sequence joins TRBV6-5 and TRBJ1-5, with D hard to call. V was trimmed by 7 bases and J by 6 bases, leaving 10 bases between them. From germline, CDR1 is MNHEY and CDR2 SVGAGI. This CDR3 comprises 12 residues. The CDR3 DNA reads as TGTGCCAGCAATTTTCGAGGTCAGCCCCAGCATTTT. Translated, it gives CASNFRGQPQHF.

The chain uses TRBV2 and TRBJ1-6, with 7 bases lining up with TRBD1. CDR3 length: 14 amino acids. Germline CDR1 and CDR2: SNHLY and FYNNEI. Germline trimming cut 6 bases from V and 10 bases from J; bases unmatched to any gene: 9. CDR3 in amino acids: CASSQDRVASPLHF. The CDR3 region has the DNA TGTGCCAGCAGCCAAGACAGGGTTGCCTCACCCCTCCACTTT.

The genes are TRBV3-1 (or the pseudogene TRBV3-2) and TRBJ2-7; the D is unclear. Deletions cut 4 bases from V and 3 bases from J, with 7 bases between. The germline V gene encodes CDR1 LGHDT and CDR2 YNNKEL (reference sequence). CDR3 size: 12 residues. The CDR3 region has the DNA TGTGCCAGCAGCCGCGGAAGCTACGAGCAGTACTTC. Protein: CASSRGSYEQYF.

V usage is TRBV18 and J usage is TRBJ1-2, with 7 bases that match TRBD1. With 3 bases clipped from V and 0 bases from J, the junction kept 13 bases outside the gene matches. The CDR3 extends over 18 amino acids. Germline CDR1 is KGHSH and CDR2 is LQKENI. The CDR3 nucleotides are TGTGCCAGCTCACCTCTGGACAGGCTGGATATTGCTAACTATGGCTACACCTTC. The encoded protein is CASSPLDRLDIANYGYTF.

V gene TRBV2 combines with J gene TRBJ1-5; the D is unclear. V was shortened by 6 bases and J by 4 bases, with 13 bases between the two germline ends. The CDR3 totals 14 residues. CDR1 is SNHLY, CDR2 FYNNEI, per germline. CDR3 in DNA: TGTGCCAGCAGAAACGACTGGGTGAATCAGCCCCAGCATTTT. Its protein is CASRNDWVNQPQHF. Combining the CDR3 with reference TRBV2 and TRBJ1-5 gives the whole variable domain EPEVTQTPSHQVTQMGQEVILRCVPISNHLYFYWYRQILGQKVEFLVSFYNNEISEKSEIFDDQFSVERPDGSNFTLKIRSTKLEDSAMYFCASRNDWVNQPQHFGDGTRLSIL.

This clone was detected only once. This sequence joins TRBV6-5 and TRBJ2-1, with unresolved D. V was pared by 1 base and J by 7 bases, with 14 bases between. The CDR3 runs to 15 residues. Germline CDR1 reads MNHEY; CDR2 reads SVGAGI. DNA of the CDR3: TGTGCCAGCAGTTACTTCGGCAGGCCCACGAATGAGCAGTTCTTC. This translates into CASSYFGRPTNEQFF.

This clone has only a few counts. One junction end does not reproduce the germline sequence, and a read error may be involved. The chain joins TRBV5-8 to TRBJ1-2, with no clear D. This CDR3 is built from 12 residues. The V gene's germline CDR1 is SGHTS and CDR2 YDEGEE. The CDR3 region is CASSRLTTFFSF. The DNA for the CDR3 is TGTGCCAGCAGCAGACTGACTACCTTTTTTTCCTTC.

The CDR3 loop is CARGRGCSPLHF. CDR3 DNA sequence: TGTGCCAGGGGCAGGGGCTGTTCACCCCTCCACTTT. The V gene is TRBV6-5, the J gene TRBJ1-6; D is possibly TRBD1 (6 bases). The CDR3 extends over 12 amino acids. Germline V lookup: CDR1 MNHEY, CDR2 SVGAGI. The V gene lost 9 bases and the J gene lost 9 bases, with 12 bases spanning the gap.

As concerns this clone: The same CDR3 can be traced to other DNA sequences in this sample. The rearrangement links TRBV7-6 to TRBJ2-1; D possibly corresponds to TRBD2 (6 bases). The CDR3 totals 18 residues. The germline V gene encodes CDR1 SGHVS and CDR2 FNYEAQ. V was trimmed by 5 bases and J by 3 bases, leaving 23 bases between them. CDR3 residues: CASSPRRTSRDHYNEQFF. CDR3 coding DNA: TGTGCCAGCAGCCCACGCCGAACTAGCCGTGACCACTACAATGAGCAGTTCTTC.

The chain has TRBV2 and TRBJ1-4; the D is unclear. This CDR3 region has 15 residues. V was shortened by 2 bases and J by 6 bases, with 13 bases between the two germline ends. Germline CDR1 and CDR2: SNHLY and FYNNEI. The CDR3, as DNA: TGTGCCAGCAGTGAATACGGCGGCCTCTATGAAAAACTGTTTTTT. Translation: CASSEYGGLYEKLFF.